This record covers a single TCR beta chain. Its antigen is unknown. Within one base of it there is no much larger clone, and no base qualities were kept. The sample belongs to a study of T cell repertoires in cytomegalovirus infection (dated by TCRdb to the late 2010s). Broadly, across the study: Alongside well-studied HLA-B-restricted epitopes, the peptide stimulations were aimed at recently identified HLA-C-restricted CMV epitopes, whose presentation resists viral immunomodulation. Because public TCR beta signatures pointed to carriage of CMV infection together with the matching HLA type, the HLA type of each donor mattered for the analysis. The full study reports these points: In both this cohort and an independent cohort of 352 donors, the cumulative frequency of public TCR beta family members distinguished carriers of CMV infection plus the relevant HLA type. The ex vivo response was dominated by HLA-C-restricted CMV-specific TCR beta clonotypes, and the single most frequent clonotype in two of eight donors was supplied by these HLA-C-restricted clonotypes.

The sample's treatment or condition label, in plain terms: in vitro stimulation with specific CMV peptide epitopes to enrich CMV-specific T cells. The CDR3 covers 15 residues, taking in both the cysteine and the phenylalanine. The sequence is cut down to CDR3 DNA, 45 bases in frame from base 1. V drops 10 bases and J drops 0 bases, leaving 18 bases in between. The germline V gene gives CDR1 as MNHEY and CDR2 as SVGEGT. The reads were generated on an Illumina HiSeq 1500. TCRdb's own reprocessing of the public reads used fastp at Q25 and MiXCR and kept productive beta chains. Rows are combined by CDR3 protein, so each entry shows the most common genes and DNA. The table for this sample lists 550,000 to 850,000 distinct CDR3 sequences; around 35% of them were counted only once. The biggest ten clones account for 15% to 20% of the sample.

Sequenced material: cultured PBMCs, taken from culture after CMV antigen stimulation. This TCR derives from a human donor in good health (CMV status not recorded). Some clones in this sample may be carry-over from other donors' samples. Here the chain combines TRBV6-2 or TRBV6-3 and TRBJ1-1, and the D gene may be TRBD1, 5 bases matching. At the DNA level, the sequence is TGTGCCACCCGGCTGCAGACAGTTTTGAACACTGAAGCTTTCTTT. Its protein product is CATRLQTVLNTEAFF.